Each of the 11 T cell receptor beta chains below was sequenced from the same sample in a study of blood T cells in healthy people across ages. For the second PCR, which ran for 7 to 11 cycles, a sample-barcoded 5' primer and a J-beta primer mix were used. TCRdb analysed the 5' RACE reads with MiXCR anew, one entry per CDR3 protein. The sample includes roughly 900,000 distinct CDR3 sequences, around 46% of them seen just once. The sample taken for sequencing was blood. Receptors originate from a man under 40 in good health.

In its sample, this clonotype was seen a few times. The chain carries TRBV7-9 and TRBJ1-5; D uncertain. CDR1 and CDR2 (germline): SEHNR, FQNEAQ (reference sequence). This CDR3 is 13 amino acids long. Between the trimmed V and J ends, which lost 5 bases and 2 bases, there was a span of 7 bases. CDR3: CASSGNGNQPQHF. The CDR3 coding sequence is TGTGCCAGCAGCGGTAATGGCAATCAGCCCCAGCATTTT.

As to this clonotype: Sequence at one end of the junction differs from germline and may be a read error. The chain employs TRBV7-9 and TRBJ2-1, with 10 bases matching TRBD2. This CDR3 spans 15 amino acids. The germline V gene encodes CDR1 SEHNR and CDR2 FQNEAQ (reference sequence). CDR3 amino acids: CASALAGAFYHEQFF. The DNA for the CDR3 is TGTGCCAGCGCTCTAGCGGGGGCCTTCTACCATGAGCAGTTCTTC.

This clonotype turned up a few times. The chain employs TRBV28 and TRBJ2-1; tentative D call: TRBD2 (6 bases). Trimming pared 1 base from V and 2 bases from J, leaving 12 bases between. Germline-derived CDR1 and CDR2 are MDHEN and SYDVKM. The CDR3 totals 16 residues. The CDR3 region is CASSLSRRGAYNEQFF. CDR3 nucleotides: TGTGCCAGCAGTTTATCCAGGCGGGGCGCCTACAATGAGCAGTTCTTC.

This clonotype has a handful of counts. Here the CDR3 DNA reads TGTGCCAGCAGCGCACAGACAGGGGTCTACGAGCAGTACTTC. It translates to CASSAQTGVYEQYF. The chain is built from TRBV7-2 and TRBJ2-7; 8 positions agree with TRBD1. This CDR3 comprises 14 residues. Germline V gene lookup returns CDR1 SGHTA and CDR2 FQGNSA. Trimming took 5 bases from V and 3 from J; bases not matched to a gene: 6.

This clonotype appeared a few times. This chain connects TRBV6-1 to TRBJ2-1, with 12 bases matching TRBD2. The CDR3 totals 17 residues. Germline loops: CDR1 MNHNS, CDR2 SASEGT. V was pared by 5 bases and J by 2 bases, with 7 bases of the junction left unmatched. In DNA form, the CDR3 reads TGTGCCAGCAGTCCCCGACTAGCGGGGGCCACCTACAATGAGCAGTTCTTC. Its translation is CASSPRLAGATYNEQFF.

This chain links TRBV27 with TRBJ1-5; D may be TRBD1 (6 bases). With 11 bases removed from V and 3 bases from J, the gap between germline ends came to 14 bases. Germline-derived CDR1 and CDR2 are MNHEY and SMNVEV (reference sequence). The CDR3 loop spans 13 amino acids. The CDR3 coding sequence is TGTGCCTCCAAGGGGGATCTCAATCAGCCCCAGCATTTT. Translation gives CASKGDLNQPQHF.

The genes are TRBV5-1 and TRBJ2-6; D is perhaps TRBD2 (5 bases). CDR1 and CDR2 (germline): SGHRS, YFSETQ. The CDR3 has 14 amino acids. Trimming took off 8 bases at V and 0 bases at J, with 9 bases between the two ends. The CDR3 here is CARQGSSGANVLTF. The CDR3 DNA sequence: TGCGCCAGGCAAGGGAGCTCTGGGGCCAACGTCCTGACTTTC.

The CDR3, as DNA: TGTGCCACCAGCAATCGGGCCGGGACAGGGGATGAAAAACTGTTTTTT. It encodes CATSNRAGTGDEKLFF. J is TRBJ1-4 and V is TRBV15, with TRBD1 identical over 10 bases. V shed 4 bases, J shed 6 bases, and the junction held 8 bases outside the gene matches. CDR3 length: 16 amino acids. From germline, CDR1 is LNHNV and CDR2 YYDKDF (reference sequence).

This clonotype appeared a few times. The chain is built from TRBV2 and TRBJ1-5; 12 positions match TRBD1. The CDR3 runs to 18 residues. Per the germline V gene, CDR1 is SNHLY and CDR2 is FYNNEI. V lost 4 bases, J lost 5 bases, and 12 bases stayed unmatched. In DNA, the CDR3 is TGTGCCAGCAGTGTTATAAGGGGACAGGGGGCCGTACATCAGCCCCAGCATTTT. This translates into CASSVIRGQGAVHQPQHF.

This clonotype was counted at least ten times. The rearrangement links TRBV4-1 to TRBJ1-6; 9 bases line up with TRBD1. The V gene's germline CDR1 is MGHRA and CDR2 YSYEKL. V lost 2 bases to trimming and J lost 7 bases; unmatched junction nucleotides: 0. This CDR3 spans 14 amino acids. The CDR3 region is CASSQTGGNSPLHF. CDR3 nucleotide sequence: TGCGCCAGCAGCCAAACAGGGGGCAATTCACCCCTCCACTTT.

Worth noting for this clonotype: Sequence at one end of the junction differs from germline and may be a read error. The chain joins TRBV2 to TRBJ2-7; no clear D gene. Germline V gives CDR1 SNHLY, CDR2 FYNNEI. The CDR3 totals 10 residues. The CDR3 spells CASSNYDQYF. The DNA of the CDR3 is TGTGCCAGCAGTAACTACGACCAGTACTTC.